These 12 T cell receptor beta chains came from one sample sequenced in a study of OX40 agonist ivuxolimab in advanced cancers. Here immunoSEQ multiplex PCR was the method, and the copy in TCRdb shows in-frame clones only, minus some. The sample consists of tens of thousands of clones, roughly 85% of them appearing once. The specimen comprised CD4+ or CD8+ T cells sorted from blood, sampled in a trial of the OX40 agonist ivuxolimab. Every receptor here comes from an adult with an advanced solid tumor such as melanoma, head and neck, liver or kidney cancer.

This clone was observed a handful of times. The gene calls are TRBV6-6 and TRBJ2-7, with 9 bases identical to TRBD2. Germline CDR1 is MNHNY and CDR2 is SVGAGI (reference sequence). V lost 7 bases to trimming and J lost 2 bases; unmatched junction nucleotides: 12. This CDR3 has 16 amino acids. As DNA, the CDR3 is TGTGCCAGCACTCTGAGCCGCCTAGCGGGAACCTACGAGCAGTACTTC. It specifies CASTLSRLAGTYEQYF.

The V gene is TRBV28, the J gene TRBJ2-3, with TRBD1 matching 7 bases. CDR3 length equals 16 residues. After removal of 6 bases from V and 7 bases from J, the junction contained 16 bases not matched to a gene. Germline V gives CDR1 MDHEN, CDR2 SYDVKM. The CDR3 reads CASSLIGGQELYTQYF. The CDR3 nucleotides are TGTGCCAGCAGCCTGATTGGAGGACAGGAGCTTTATACGCAGTATTTT.

The J gene is TRBJ2-2, the V gene TRBV29-1, with 13 bases that match TRBD2. Trimming removed 7 bases from V and 7 bases from J; junction bases left unmatched: 12. CDR3 size: 16 residues. Germline V gives CDR1 SQVTM, CDR2 ANQGSEA. The CDR3 is CSAGLAGALSGGELFF. The CDR3 DNA sequence: TGCAGCGCCGGACTAGCGGGAGCGTTGAGTGGCGGGGAGCTGTTTTTT.

The V gene is TRBV18, the J gene TRBJ1-1; 8 nucleotides agree with TRBD1. This CDR3 has 14 amino acids. CDR1 KGHSH and CDR2 LQKENI come from the germline V gene. V shed 3 bases, J shed 2 bases, and the junction held 2 bases outside the gene matches. The CDR3 here is CASSPTGDNTEAFF. CDR3 bases: TGTGCCAGCTCACCGACAGGGGATAACACTGAAGCTTTCTTT.

V gene TRBV9 combines with J gene TRBJ2-1; D call uncertain. CDR1 and CDR2 (germline): SGDLS, YYNGEE. This CDR3 has 15 amino acids. Trimming took 0 bases from V and 0 from J, leaving 7 bases between them. CDR3 DNA: TGTGCCAGCAGCGTAGGCCGTACCTCCTACAATGAGCAGTTCTTC. The encoded protein is CASSVGRTSYNEQFF. The variable domain in full, completed from reference TRBV9 and TRBJ2-1, reads DSGVTQTPKHLITATGQRVTLRCSPRSGDLSVYWYQQSLDQGLQFLIQYYNGEERAKGNILERFSAQQFPDLHSELNLSSLELGDSALYFCASSVGRTSYNEQFFGPGTRLTVL.

The gene calls are TRBV6-1 and TRBJ2-1; the D gene is possibly TRBD1 (5 bases). The germline V gene encodes CDR1 MNHNS and CDR2 SASEGT. The CDR3 runs to 14 residues. Deletions cut 2 bases from V and 8 bases from J, with 13 bases between. The CDR3 reads CASSELQESDEQFF. The DNA of the CDR3 is TGTGCCAGCAGTGAACTACAGGAGAGCGATGAGCAGTTCTTC.

The chain employs TRBV18 and TRBJ2-5; no clear D. The germline V and J ends were trimmed by 6 bases and 2 bases, with 7 bases remaining between them. The germline gives CDR1 KGHSH, CDR2 LQKENI. The CDR3 is 12 residues long. In DNA form, the CDR3 reads TGTGCCAGCTCCGAGGAACAAGAGACCCAGTACTTC. Translated, it gives CASSEEQETQYF.

This rearrangement joins TRBV11-2 to TRBJ1-1, with TRBD1 as a possible D gene (6 bases). The V gene's germline CDR1 is SGHAT and CDR2 FQNNGV. V was cut by 5 bases and J by 4 bases, with 17 bases left in between. The CDR3 runs to 15 residues. The CDR3 coding sequence is TGTGCCAGCAGCCCACACCTCGGGGGCGTCACTGAAGCTTTCTTT. It translates to CASSPHLGGVTEAFF.

This clone was seen a few times. This rearrangement joins TRBV27 to TRBJ1-5, with D possibly matching TRBD1 (6 bases). The CDR3 has 14 amino acids. Germline assignment: CDR1 MNHEY and CDR2 SMNVEV (reference sequence). Trimming removed 4 bases at V and 7 bases at J, with 14 bases between. CDR3: CASSSTGSRQPQHF. CDR3 DNA sequence: TGTGCCAGCAGTTCCACAGGGTCGAGGCAGCCCCAGCATTTT.

The chain combines TRBV6-6 with TRBJ2-5; D gene ambiguous. Per germline, CDR1 MNHNY and CDR2 SVGAGI (reference sequence). CDR3 size: 12 residues. V lost 5 bases and J 3 bases, leaving 7 bases between the germline ends. This CDR3 is CASSPSEETQYF. DNA for the CDR3: TGTGCCAGCAGTCCCTCGGAAGAGACCCAGTACTTC.

The rearrangement links TRBV4-2 to TRBJ2-3; 10 bases align to TRBD2. The germline V gene has CDR1 LGHNA and CDR2 YNFKEQ. The CDR3 is 17 residues long. V gave up 0 bases and J gave up 3 bases; unmatched junction bases: 6. CDR3 amino acids: CASSQEASGSGTDTQYF. As DNA, the CDR3 is TGTGCCAGCAGCCAAGAGGCTAGCGGGAGCGGTACAGATACGCAGTATTTT.

The J gene is TRBJ1-2, the V gene TRBV7-8; 9 bases line up with TRBD1. In germline, CDR1 is SGHVS, CDR2 FQNEAQ. This CDR3 contains 16 residues. V trimming: 5 bases; J trimming: 2 bases; junction bases outside the gene matches: 9. CDR3 sequence: CASSQTGQGTNYGYTF. In nucleotides, the CDR3 is TGTGCCAGCAGCCAAACGGGACAGGGCACCAACTATGGCTACACCTTC.